This TCR beta chain was observed in a study of blood T cell repertoires in COVID-19. Overall study context: The study drew acute and convalescent COVID-19 samples from the United States, Italy and Spain. T cells, B-cell-depleted T cells, or PBMCs provided the cDNA or gDNA that served as material.

This clone was recorded only once. Authors' methods: By means of reference gene primer amplification, nucleated cell counts were estimated. Sequenced by immunoSEQ multiplex PCR; TCRdb stores in-frame clones only, minus some. Clonal size and the V and J genes are those of that table, whereas D and trimming came from the DNA. This table has approximately 300,000 clones, approximately 82% appearing once. The receptor's source is a woman aged 45 to 65 with acute or convalescent COVID-19. Sequencing used peripheral blood.

This CDR3 reads CASSQRVGKPYEQYF. CDR3 nucleotide sequence: TGTGCCAGCAGCCAGAGGGTGGGGAAACCTTACGAGCAGTACTTC. The chain uses TRBV3-1 (or the pseudogene TRBV3-2) and TRBJ2-7; maybe TRBD2 (5 bases). CDR1 LGHDT and CDR2 YNNKEL come from the germline V gene (reference sequence). Trimming removed 3 bases at V and 4 bases at J, with 16 bases between. CDR3 size: 15 residues.